The 13 T cell receptor beta chains presented below share a single source sample, sequenced in a study of blood T cell repertoires in COVID-19. Clones were read by immunoSEQ multiplex PCR, and TCRdb kept only the in-frame ones, dropping some. Among 240,000 or so clones, approximately 86% were seen once, and the ten largest hold less than 4%. The sample was peripheral blood. The receptors were gathered from a woman younger than 45 who had recovered from COVID-19.

V usage is TRBV5-1 and J usage is TRBJ2-1; 12 bases match TRBD2. This CDR3 has 15 residues. The germline CDR1 and CDR2 sequences are SGHRS and YFSETQ. Losses at the gene ends were 5 bases for V and 5 bases for J; bases not matched to a gene: 5. The CDR3 DNA is TGCGCCAGCAGTTCACTAGCGGGGGGAGACAATGAGCAGTTCTTC. This codes for CASSSLAGGDNEQFF.

The chain uses TRBV7-6 and TRBJ2-1, with 7 bases aligning to TRBD2. V lost 1 base, J lost 6 bases, and 9 bases stayed unmatched. Germline-derived CDR1 and CDR2 are SGHVS and FNYEAQ. CDR3 length: 16 residues. The CDR3 nucleotides read TGTGCCAGCAGCTTAGAAGGGAGGGACTACGTCAATGAGCAGTTCTTC. Translating gives CASSLEGRDYVNEQFF.

The J gene is TRBJ2-5, the V gene TRBV11-3; 10 nucleotides agree with TRBD1. The V segment lost 1 base and the J segment 0 bases; nucleotides outside the gene matches: 8. Germline V gene lookup returns CDR1 SGHNT and CDR2 YENEEA. The CDR3 is 18 residues long. CDR3 residues: CASSLGDRGQEDQETQYF. The CDR3 region has the DNA TGTGCCAGCAGCTTAGGCGACAGGGGGCAGGAGGACCAAGAGACCCAGTACTTC. Combining the CDR3 with reference TRBV11-3 and TRBJ2-5 gives the whole variable domain EAGVVQSPRYKIIEKKQPVAFWCNPISGHNTLYWYLQNLGQGPELLIRYENEEAVDDSQLPKDRFSAERLKGVDSTLKIQPAELGDSAVYLCASSLGDRGQEDQETQYFGPGTRLLVL.

V usage is TRBV12-3 or TRBV12-4 and J usage is TRBJ1-3, with D possibly matching TRBD1 (6 bases). V was clipped by 2 bases and J by 14 bases, with 13 bases between them. This CDR3 comprises 12 residues. The CDR3 protein is CASSLIDRQVYF. The CDR3 DNA sequence: TGTGCCAGCAGTTTAATAGACAGACAGGTATATTTT.

The rearrangement uses TRBV10-2 and TRBJ1-2; 9 positions agree with TRBD1. The V gene's germline CDR1 is WSHSY and CDR2 SAAADI. Trimming at V came to 6 bases and at J to 0 bases, leaving 2 bases not matched to a gene. The CDR3 spans 14 residues. The CDR3 region is CASSRDRANYGYTF. The CDR3 coding sequence is TGCGCCAGCAGCCGGGACAGGGCTAACTATGGCTACACCTTC.

The DNA for the CDR3 is TGTGCCAGCAGTCTCCCGGGGACAGGGAAAGGGTACAATGAGCAGTTCTTC. Translated, it gives CASSLPGTGKGYNEQFF. The chain has TRBV27 and TRBJ2-1; the match to TRBD1 covers 9 bases. The CDR3 consists of 17 residues. Germline trimming cut 5 bases from V and 4 bases from J; bases unmatched to any gene: 12. Germline V CDR1 and CDR2: MNHEY, SMNVEV (reference sequence).

The J gene is TRBJ2-1, the V gene TRBV7-2, with 10 nucleotides matching TRBD2. CDR3 length: 16 residues. CDR1 and CDR2 (germline): SGHTA, FQGNSA. Germline trimming cut 2 bases from V and 7 bases from J; bases unmatched to any gene: 8. The CDR3 loop is CASSLYWSGGDNEQFF. Here the CDR3 DNA reads TGTGCCAGCAGCTTATATTGGAGCGGGGGGGATAATGAGCAGTTCTTC.

The V gene is TRBV18, the J gene TRBJ2-1; 9 bases fit TRBD1. The V gene end was trimmed by 3 bases and the J gene end by 0 bases; junction bases not matched to a gene: 6. CDR3 length: 17 residues. Germline CDR1 is KGHSH and CDR2 is LQKENI. CDR3 protein: CASSPSTGGSSYNEQFF. In nucleotides, the CDR3 is TGTGCCAGCTCACCGTCGACAGGGGGTAGCTCCTACAATGAGCAGTTCTTC. The full variable domain, completed using reference TRBV18 and TRBJ2-1, is NAGVMQNPRHLVRRRGQEARLRCSPMKGHSHVYWYRQLPEEGLKFMVYLQKENIIDESGMPKERFSAEFPKEGPSILRIQQVVRGDSAAYFCASSPSTGGSSYNEQFFGPGTRLTVL.

The rearrangement uses TRBV9 and TRBJ2-5; no clear D gene. V dropped 0 bases and J dropped 4 bases, with 10 bases sitting between them. Per the germline V gene, CDR1 is SGDLS and CDR2 is YYNGEE. This CDR3 region has 14 residues. The CDR3, as DNA: TGTGCCAGCAGCGTAGAAACAGACCGAGAGACCCAGTACTTC. As protein: CASSVETDRETQYF. The full variable domain, with the rest looked up from reference TRBV9 and TRBJ2-5, is DSGVTQTPKHLITATGQRVTLRCSPRSGDLSVYWYQQSLDQGLQFLIQYYNGEERAKGNILERFSAQQFPDLHSELNLSSLELGDSALYFCASSVETDRETQYFGPGTRLLVL.

This chain links TRBV6-6 with TRBJ2-5, with D possibly matching TRBD1 (5 bases). Germline V gives CDR1 MNHNY, CDR2 SVGAGI (reference sequence). This CDR3 comprises 15 residues. Trimming removed 0 bases at V and 2 bases at J, with 10 bases between. DNA of the CDR3: TGTGCCAGCAGTTACTCGGGGCCGGAGCAAGAGACCCAGTACTTC. It specifies CASSYSGPEQETQYF.

This clone was seen only once. The chain recombines TRBV19 with TRBJ1-2, with a tentative D call TRBD1 (5 bases). Trimming stripped 5 bases from V and 8 bases from J, with 21 bases between. Germline CDR1 LNHDA, CDR2 SQIVND (reference sequence). This CDR3 contains 15 residues. CDR3 sequence: CASSPGTGGSLGYTF. DNA of the CDR3: TGTGCCAGTAGTCCAGGGACGGGGGGGAGTCTCGGCTACACCTTC.

The CDR3 DNA reads as TGTGCCAGCAGTCCCCGACAGGGAGCTAACTATGGCTACACCTTC. This encodes CASSPRQGANYGYTF. The V call is TRBV27, the J call TRBJ1-2; 7 bases are a match to TRBD1. The V and J ends lost 5 bases and 0 bases, in that order; junction bases with no gene match: 6. This CDR3 is 15 amino acids long. CDR1 and CDR2 from the germline V gene are MNHEY and SMNVEV (reference sequence).

This chain links TRBV4-1 with TRBJ2-6; 7 bases map to TRBD1. CDR3 length: 18 residues. Germline CDR1 is MGHRA and CDR2 is YSYEKL. V trimming: 1 base; J trimming: 0 bases; junction bases outside the gene matches: 6. For the CDR3, the DNA is TGCGCCAGCAGCCAAGTGGGACAGATCCTCTCTGGGGCCAACGTCCTGACTTTC. Translating it yields CASSQVGQILSGANVLTF.